This record looks at one T cell receptor beta chain sequence and its context. The data stem from a study of cytomegalovirus exposure and HLA in healthy donors. The V end was cut by 0 bases, the J end by 5 bases, with 14 bases between. Germline values: CDR1 GTSNPN, CDR2 SVGIG (reference sequence). This CDR3 is 15 amino acids long. The assay was immunoSEQ multiplex PCR, and TCRdb's table has in-frame clones only and misses some. Among roughly 52,000 clones listed, around 90% were seen once. Material for sequencing was PBMCs. The source of this sequence is a young man in good health and CMV-seronegative. The V gene is TRBV30, the J gene TRBJ1-3; D is unresolved. The CDR3 protein is CAWSVALRLRNTIYF. The CDR3 DNA sequence: TGTGCCTGGAGTGTAGCCTTGAGGTTGAGAAACACCATATATTTT.